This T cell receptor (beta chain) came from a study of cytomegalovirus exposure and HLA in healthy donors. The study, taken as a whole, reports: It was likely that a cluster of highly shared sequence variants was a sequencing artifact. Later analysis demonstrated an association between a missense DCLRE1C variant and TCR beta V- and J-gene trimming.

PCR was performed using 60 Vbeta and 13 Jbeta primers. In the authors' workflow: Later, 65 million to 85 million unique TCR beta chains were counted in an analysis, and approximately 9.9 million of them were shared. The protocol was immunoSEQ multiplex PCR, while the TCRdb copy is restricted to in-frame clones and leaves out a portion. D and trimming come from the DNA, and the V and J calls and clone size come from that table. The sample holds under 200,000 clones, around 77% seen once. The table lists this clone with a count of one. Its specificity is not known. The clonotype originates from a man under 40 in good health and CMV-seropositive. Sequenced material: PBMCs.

In DNA, the CDR3 is TGTGCCAGTAGTCGCCTGCCGGGACAGGGAAGTCAGCCCCAGCATTTT. Its protein is CASSRLPGQGSQPQHF. The genes are TRBV19 and TRBJ1-5; 9 bases agree with TRBD1. The V and J ends lost 5 bases and 6 bases, in that order; junction bases with no gene match: 11. This CDR3 has 16 residues. CDR1 and CDR2 (germline): LNHDA, SQIVND (reference sequence).